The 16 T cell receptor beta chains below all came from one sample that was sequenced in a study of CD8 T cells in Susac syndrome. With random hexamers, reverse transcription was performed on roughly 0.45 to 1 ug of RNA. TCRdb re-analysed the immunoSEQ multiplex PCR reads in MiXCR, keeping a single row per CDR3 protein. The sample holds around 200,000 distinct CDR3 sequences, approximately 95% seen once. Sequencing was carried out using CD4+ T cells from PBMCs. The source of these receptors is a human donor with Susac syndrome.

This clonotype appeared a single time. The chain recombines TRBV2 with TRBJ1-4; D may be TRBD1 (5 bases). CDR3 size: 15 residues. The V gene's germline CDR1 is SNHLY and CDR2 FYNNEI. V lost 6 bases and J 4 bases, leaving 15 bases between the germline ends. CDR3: CASRASGTDNEKLFF. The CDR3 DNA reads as TGTGCCAGCAGGGCCTCCGGGACGGATAATGAAAAACTGTTTTTT.

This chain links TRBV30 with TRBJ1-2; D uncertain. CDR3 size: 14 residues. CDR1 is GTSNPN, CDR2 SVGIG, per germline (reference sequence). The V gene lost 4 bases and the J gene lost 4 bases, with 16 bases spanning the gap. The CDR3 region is CAWTRRGNGYGYTF. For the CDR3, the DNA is TGTGCCTGGACCCGCCGAGGGAACGGCTATGGCTACACCTTC.

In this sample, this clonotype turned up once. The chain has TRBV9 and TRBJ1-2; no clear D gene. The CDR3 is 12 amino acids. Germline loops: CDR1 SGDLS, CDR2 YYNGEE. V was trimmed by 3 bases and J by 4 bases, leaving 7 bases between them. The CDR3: CASSGTVYGYTF. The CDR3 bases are TGTGCCAGCAGCGGGACGGTCTATGGCTACACCTTC.

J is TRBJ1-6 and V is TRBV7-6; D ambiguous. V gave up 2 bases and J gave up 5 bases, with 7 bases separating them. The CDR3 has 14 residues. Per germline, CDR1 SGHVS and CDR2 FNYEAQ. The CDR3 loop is CASSLRVDNSPLHF. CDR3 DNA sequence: TGTGCCAGCAGCTTAAGGGTAGATAATTCACCCCTCCACTTT.

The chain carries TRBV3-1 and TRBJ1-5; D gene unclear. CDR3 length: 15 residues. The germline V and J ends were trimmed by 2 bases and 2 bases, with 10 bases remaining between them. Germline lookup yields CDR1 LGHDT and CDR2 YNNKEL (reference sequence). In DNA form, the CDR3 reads TGTGCCAGCAGCCAATCACCGGGCGGCAATCAGCCCCAGCATTTT. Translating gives CASSQSPGGNQPQHF. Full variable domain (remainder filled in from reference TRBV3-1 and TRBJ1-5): DTAVSQTPKYLVTQMGNDKSIKCEQNLGHDTMYWYKQDSKKFLKIMFSYNNKELIINETVPNRFSPKSPDKAHLNLHINSLELGDSAVYFCASSQSPGGNQPQHFGDGTRLSIL.

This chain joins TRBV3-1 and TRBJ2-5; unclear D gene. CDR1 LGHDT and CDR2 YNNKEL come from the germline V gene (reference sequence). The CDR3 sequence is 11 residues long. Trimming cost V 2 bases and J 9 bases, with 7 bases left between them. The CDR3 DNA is TGTGCCAGCAGCCAAAGTAGAGCCCAGTACTTC. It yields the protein CASSQSRAQYF.

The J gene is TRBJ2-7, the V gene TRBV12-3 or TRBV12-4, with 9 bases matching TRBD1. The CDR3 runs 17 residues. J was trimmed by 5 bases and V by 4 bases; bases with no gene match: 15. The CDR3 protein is CASSSPRSGTGRHEQYF. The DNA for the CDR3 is TGTGCCAGCAGTTCCCCCCGCTCCGGGACAGGGCGCCACGAGCAGTACTTC.

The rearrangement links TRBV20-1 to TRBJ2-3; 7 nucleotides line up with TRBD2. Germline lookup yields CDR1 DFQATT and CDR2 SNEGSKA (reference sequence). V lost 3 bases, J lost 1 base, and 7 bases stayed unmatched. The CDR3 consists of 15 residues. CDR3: CSARRVLARTDTQYF. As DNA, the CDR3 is TGCAGTGCTAGGAGGGTACTAGCGCGCACAGATACGCAGTATTTT.

CDR3 sequence (DNA): TGTGCCAGCAGCCGTGCTAGCGGGGGAGATACGCAGTATTTT. It translates to CASSRASGGDTQYF. The chain is built from TRBV3-1 and TRBJ2-3; TRBD2 aligns across 10 bases. J was trimmed by 5 bases and V by 4 bases; bases with no gene match: 3. The CDR3 contains 14 residues. The germline V gene has CDR1 LGHDT and CDR2 YNNKEL (reference sequence).

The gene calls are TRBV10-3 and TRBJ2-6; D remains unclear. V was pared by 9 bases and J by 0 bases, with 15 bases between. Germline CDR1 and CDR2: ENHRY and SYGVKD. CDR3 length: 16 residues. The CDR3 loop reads CAMKGSTLSGANVLTF. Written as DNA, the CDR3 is TGTGCCATGAAGGGCAGCACACTCTCTGGGGCCAACGTCCTGACTTTC.

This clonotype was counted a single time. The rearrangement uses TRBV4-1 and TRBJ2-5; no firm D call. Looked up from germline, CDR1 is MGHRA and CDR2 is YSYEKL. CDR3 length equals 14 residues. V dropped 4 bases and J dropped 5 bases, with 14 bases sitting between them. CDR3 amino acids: CASSLQGGGETQYF. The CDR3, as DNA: TGCGCCAGCAGCCTGCAAGGCGGCGGCGAGACCCAGTACTTC.

CDR3 sequence reads: CSARILAGAYSTDTQYF. The CDR3, as DNA: TGCAGTGCTAGAATACTAGCGGGGGCTTATAGCACAGATACGCAGTATTTT. The rearrangement links TRBV20-1 to TRBJ2-3, with 11 nucleotides matching TRBD2. J was trimmed by 0 bases and V by 2 bases; bases with no gene match: 7. The CDR3 runs 17 residues. Germline CDR1 reads DFQATT; CDR2 reads SNEGSKA (reference sequence).

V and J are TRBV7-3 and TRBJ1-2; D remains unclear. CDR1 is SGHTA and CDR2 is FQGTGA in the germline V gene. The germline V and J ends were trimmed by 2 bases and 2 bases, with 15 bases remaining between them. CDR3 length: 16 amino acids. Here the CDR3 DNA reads TGTGCCAGCAGCTTAGAAGGTCAGGTTGCGAACTATGGCTACACCTTC. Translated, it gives CASSLEGQVANYGYTF.

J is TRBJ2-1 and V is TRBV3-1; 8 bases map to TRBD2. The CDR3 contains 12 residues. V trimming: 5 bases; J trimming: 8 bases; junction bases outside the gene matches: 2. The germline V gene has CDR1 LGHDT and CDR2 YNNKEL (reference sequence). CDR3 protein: CASSISGDEQFF. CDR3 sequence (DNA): TGTGCCAGCAGCATTAGCGGGGATGAGCAGTTCTTC.

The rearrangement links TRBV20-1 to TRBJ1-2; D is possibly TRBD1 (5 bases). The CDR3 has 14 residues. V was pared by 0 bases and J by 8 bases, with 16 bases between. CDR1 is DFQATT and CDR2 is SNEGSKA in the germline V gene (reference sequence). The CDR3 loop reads CSAREVEGRGGYTF. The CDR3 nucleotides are TGCAGTGCTAGAGAGGTGGAGGGGCGTGGAGGCTACACCTTC.

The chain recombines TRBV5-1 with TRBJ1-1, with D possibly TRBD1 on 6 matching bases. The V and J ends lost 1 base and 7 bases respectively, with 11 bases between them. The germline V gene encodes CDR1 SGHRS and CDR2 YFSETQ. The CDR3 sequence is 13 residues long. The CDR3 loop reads CASSLWDNREAFF. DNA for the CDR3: TGCGCCAGCAGCTTGTGGGACAACCGTGAAGCTTTCTTT.